This TCR beta chain was found in a study of blood T cell repertoires in COVID-19. The assay was immunoSEQ multiplex PCR, and TCRdb's table has in-frame clones only and misses some. Of around 29,000 clones listed, approximately 87% are singletons. The CDR3 has 14 amino acids. Germline V gene lookup returns CDR1 MNHEY and CDR2 SVGAGI. V was pared by 5 bases and J by 4 bases, with 4 bases of the junction left unmatched. The V gene is TRBV6-5, the J gene TRBJ1-5; TRBD1 aligns across 8 bases. The sample taken for sequencing was peripheral blood. This TCR came from a human donor in a cohort sampled during active COVID-19. Here the CDR3 DNA reads TGTGCCAGCAGTATGGGACAGGAGAATCAGCCCCAGCATTTT. This codes for CASSMGQENQPQHF.